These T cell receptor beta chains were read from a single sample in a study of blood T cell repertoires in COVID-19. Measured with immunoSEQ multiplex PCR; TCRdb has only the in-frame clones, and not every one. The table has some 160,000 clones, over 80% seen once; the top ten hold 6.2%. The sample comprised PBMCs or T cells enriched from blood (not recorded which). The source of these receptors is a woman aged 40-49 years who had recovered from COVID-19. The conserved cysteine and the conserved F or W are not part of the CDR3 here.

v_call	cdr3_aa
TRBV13	ASSHRADRGRRTEAF
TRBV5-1	ASSLSGDGYT
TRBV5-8	ASSPGLAGGGDTQY
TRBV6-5	ASKRAGGDRDT
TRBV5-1	ASSLPRQGVHYGYT
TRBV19	ASSMQTGYNEQF
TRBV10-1	ASGVQGLASGGSSYEQY
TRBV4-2	ASSQIKGWGEQY
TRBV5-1	ASSSLPGQGIQY
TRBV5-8	ASSPGGGEVIQY
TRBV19	ASSIVVGVHYGYT
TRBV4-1	ASSQEVGGEAF
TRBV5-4	ASSLLQGSGNTIY
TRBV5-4	ASSLNLREQY
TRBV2	ASSDGGVDYGYT
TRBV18	ASSPLNTGELF
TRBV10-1	ARKQVAERGSDTQY
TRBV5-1	ASSSSEALEAF
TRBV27	ASSSVMTSGAGDTQY
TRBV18	ASSPPAGTSGANTGELF
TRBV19	ASSTFRGSGNTIY
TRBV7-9	ATRAGTYEQY
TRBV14	ASSPLTSGQTQY
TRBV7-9	ASSLYGDTGELF
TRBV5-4	ASSFSGEGDTQY
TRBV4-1	ASSQGQEVGEQF
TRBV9	ASSVGDTGSAQY
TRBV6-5	ASRTPGGSYGYT
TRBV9	ASSPPPPSPLEAF
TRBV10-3	AISLSAGARASTDTQY
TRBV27	ASSSGREGPNQPQH
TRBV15	ATSSQGAKGGNTIY
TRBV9	ASSGGQGEDTEAF
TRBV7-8	ASSPRFPGEKLF
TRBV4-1	ASSQQGGGKSYEQY
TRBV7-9	ASSLAGLEKLF
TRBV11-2	ASSLDGRASYEQY
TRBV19	ASSPGTVTDTQY
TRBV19	ASSLISWTGGPNTEAF
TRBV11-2	ASSPGGTGGTEAF
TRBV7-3	ASSLTDCDSGNTIY
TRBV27	ASRVRQGSYNEQF
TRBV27	ASSRPTGAGDTQY
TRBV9	ASSVAGNTEAF
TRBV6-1	ASSDPGAF
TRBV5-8	ASSHRLAGNNEQF